This T cell receptor beta chain was sequenced in a study of blood T cell repertoires in COVID-19. In the study overall: Sources were T cells, B-cell-depleted T cells, or PBMCs; the material itself was cDNA or gDNA.

Only in-frame clones appear in the TCRdb table, and some are missing; sequencing was by immunoSEQ multiplex PCR. The table has roughly 110,000 clones, approximately 88% seen once. Germline V gene data show CDR1 as LNHDA and CDR2 as SQIVND (reference sequence). This CDR3 region has 12 residues. Trimming removed 7 bases at V and 4 bases at J, with 10 bases between. The TCR sequence derives from a man aged 35-49 years with active or convalescent COVID-19. This sequence joins TRBV19 and TRBJ1-2, with D possibly being TRBD1 (5 bases). What was sequenced was peripheral blood. The chain's CDR3 is CASTGTVYGYTF. In nucleotides, the CDR3 is TGTGCCAGTACTGGGACTGTCTATGGCTACACCTTC. The full variable domain, in which reference TRBV19 and TRBJ1-2 provide the parts outside the CDR3, is DGGITQSPKYLFRKEGQNVTLSCEQNLNHDAMYWYRQDPGQGLRLIYYSQIVNDFQKGDIAEGYSVSREKKESFPLTVTSAQKNPTAFYLCASTGTVYGYTFGSGTRLTVV.